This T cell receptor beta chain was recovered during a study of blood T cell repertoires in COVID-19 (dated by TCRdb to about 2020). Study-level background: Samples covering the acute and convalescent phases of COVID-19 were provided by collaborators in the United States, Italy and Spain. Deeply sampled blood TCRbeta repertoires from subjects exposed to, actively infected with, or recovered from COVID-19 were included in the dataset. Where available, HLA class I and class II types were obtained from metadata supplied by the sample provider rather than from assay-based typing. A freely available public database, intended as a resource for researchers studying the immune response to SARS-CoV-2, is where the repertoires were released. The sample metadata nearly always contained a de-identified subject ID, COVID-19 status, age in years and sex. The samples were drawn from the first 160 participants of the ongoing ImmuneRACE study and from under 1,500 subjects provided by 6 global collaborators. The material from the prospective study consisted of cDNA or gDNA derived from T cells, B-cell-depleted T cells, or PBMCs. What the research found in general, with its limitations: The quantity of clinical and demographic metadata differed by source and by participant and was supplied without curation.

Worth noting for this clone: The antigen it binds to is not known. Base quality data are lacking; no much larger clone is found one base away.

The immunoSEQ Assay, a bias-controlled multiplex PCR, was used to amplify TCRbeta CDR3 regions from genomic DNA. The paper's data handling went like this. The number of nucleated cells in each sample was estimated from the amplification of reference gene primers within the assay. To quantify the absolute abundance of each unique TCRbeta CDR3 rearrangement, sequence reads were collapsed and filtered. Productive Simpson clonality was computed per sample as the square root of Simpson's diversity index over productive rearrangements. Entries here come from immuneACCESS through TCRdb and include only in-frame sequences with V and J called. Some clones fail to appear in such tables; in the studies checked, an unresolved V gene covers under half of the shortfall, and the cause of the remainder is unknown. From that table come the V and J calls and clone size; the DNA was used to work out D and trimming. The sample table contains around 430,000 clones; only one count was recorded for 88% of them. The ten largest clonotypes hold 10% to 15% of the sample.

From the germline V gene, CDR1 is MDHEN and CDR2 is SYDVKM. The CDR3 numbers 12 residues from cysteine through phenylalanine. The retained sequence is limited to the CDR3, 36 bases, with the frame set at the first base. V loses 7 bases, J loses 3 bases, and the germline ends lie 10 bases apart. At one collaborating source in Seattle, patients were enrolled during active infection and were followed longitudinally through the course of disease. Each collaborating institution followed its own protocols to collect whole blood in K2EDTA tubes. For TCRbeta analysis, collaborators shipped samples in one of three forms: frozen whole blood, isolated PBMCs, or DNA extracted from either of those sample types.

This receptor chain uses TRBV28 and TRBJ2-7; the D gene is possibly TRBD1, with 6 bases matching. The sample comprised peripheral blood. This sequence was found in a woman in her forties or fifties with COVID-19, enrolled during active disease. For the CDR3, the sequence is CASNSGDYEQYF. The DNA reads TGTGCCAGCAACTCAGGGGACTACGAGCAGTACTTC.